This T cell receptor beta chain is drawn from a study of cytomegalovirus exposure and HLA in healthy donors. Study observations and caveats: Later analysis identified a missense DCLRE1C variant that was linked to TCR beta V- and J-gene trimming. In a later analysis, HLA-C alleles had the fewest associated TCRs, DRB1 alleles the most. The later analysis indicated that the majority of CMV-associated TCR beta chains appeared HLA-restricted.

The PCR had 60 Vbeta and 13 Jbeta primers. Repertoires were generated with immunoSEQ multiplex PCR, while TCRdb's copy carries only in-frame clones and drops some. Of just under 250,000 clones listed, 82% were seen once; the top ten hold around 5.7%. Donors were nominally healthy when sampled, though unrecorded immune exposures were likely. V dropped 3 bases and J dropped 1 base, with 12 bases sitting between them. The CDR3 spans 15 residues. In germline, CDR1 is SEHNR, CDR2 FQNEAQ (reference sequence). Concerning this clone itself: What it recognizes is unknown.

The chain uses TRBV7-9 and TRBJ1-2; D unresolved. This TCR was recovered from a woman in her forties in good health and CMV-seropositive. Sequenced material: PBMCs. The CDR3 loop reads CASSFVPGYNYGYTF. CDR3 DNA sequence: TGTGCCAGCAGCTTCGTTCCAGGTTATAACTATGGCTACACCTTC. The entire variable domain, with the rest obtained from reference TRBV7-9 and TRBJ1-2, is as follows: DTGVSQNPRHKITKRGQNVTFRCDPISEHNRLYWYRQTLGQGPEFLTYFQNEAQLEKSRLLSDRFSAERPKGSFSTLEIQRTEQGDSAMYLCASSFVPGYNYGYTFGSGTRLTVV.